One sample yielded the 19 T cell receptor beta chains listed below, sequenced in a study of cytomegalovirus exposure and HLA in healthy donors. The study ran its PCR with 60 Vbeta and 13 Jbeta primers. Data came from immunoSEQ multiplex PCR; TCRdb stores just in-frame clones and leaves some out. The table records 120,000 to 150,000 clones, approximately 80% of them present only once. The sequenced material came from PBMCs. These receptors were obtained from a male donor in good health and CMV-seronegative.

The CDR3 loop is CASSLGGRTTEAFF. Here the CDR3 DNA reads TGCGCCAGCAGCTTGGGGGGGCGAACAACTGAAGCTTTCTTT. The J gene is TRBJ1-1, the V gene TRBV5-1; TRBD1 is a possible D gene (6 bases). The V gene lost 0 bases and the J gene lost 5 bases, with 11 bases spanning the gap. The CDR3 length is 14 residues. The germline V gene has CDR1 SGHRS and CDR2 YFSETQ.

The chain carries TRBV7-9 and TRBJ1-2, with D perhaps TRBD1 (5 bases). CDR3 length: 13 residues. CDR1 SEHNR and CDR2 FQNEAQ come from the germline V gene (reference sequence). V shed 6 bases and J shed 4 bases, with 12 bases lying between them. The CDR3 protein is CASRPDIAYGYTF. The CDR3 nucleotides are TGTGCCAGCAGACCGGACATAGCCTATGGCTACACCTTC.

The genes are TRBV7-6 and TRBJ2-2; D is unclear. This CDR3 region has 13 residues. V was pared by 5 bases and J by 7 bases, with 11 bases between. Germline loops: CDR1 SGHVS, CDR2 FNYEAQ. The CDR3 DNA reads TGTGCCAGCAGCCAGGTGTCACACGGGGAGCTGTTTTTT. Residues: CASSQVSHGELFF. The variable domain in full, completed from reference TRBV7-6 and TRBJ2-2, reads GAGVSQSPRYKVTKRGQDVALRCDPISGHVSLYWYRQALGQGPEFLTYFNYEAQQDKSGLPNDRFSAERPEGSISTLTIQRTEQRDSAMYRCASSQVSHGELFFGEGSRLTVL.

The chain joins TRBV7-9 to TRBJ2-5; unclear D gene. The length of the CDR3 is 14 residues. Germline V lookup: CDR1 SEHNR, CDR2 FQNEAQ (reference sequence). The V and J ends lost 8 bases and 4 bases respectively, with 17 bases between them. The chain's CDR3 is CASHPAVAGETQYF. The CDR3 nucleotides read TGTGCCAGCCACCCCGCGGTGGCCGGAGAGACCCAGTACTTC.

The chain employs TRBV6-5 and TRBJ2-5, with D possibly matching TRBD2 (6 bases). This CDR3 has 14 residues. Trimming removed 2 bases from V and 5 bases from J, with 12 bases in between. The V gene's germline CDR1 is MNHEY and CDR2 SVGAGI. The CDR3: CASSYEVGRETQYF. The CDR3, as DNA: TGTGCCAGCAGTTACGAGGTGGGGAGGGAGACCCAGTACTTC.

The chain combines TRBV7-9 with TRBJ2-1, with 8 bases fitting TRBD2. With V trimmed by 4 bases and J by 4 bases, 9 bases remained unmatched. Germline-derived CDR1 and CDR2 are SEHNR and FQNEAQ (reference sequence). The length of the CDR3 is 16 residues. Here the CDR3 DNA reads TGTGCCAGCAGCTACCTACTAGCGGAAGAATACAATGAGCAGTTCTTC. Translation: CASSYLLAEEYNEQFF. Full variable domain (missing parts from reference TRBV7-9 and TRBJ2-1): DTGVSQNPRHKITKRGQNVTFRCDPISEHNRLYWYRQTLGQGPEFLTYFQNEAQLEKSRLLSDRFSAERPKGSFSTLEIQRTEQGDSAMYLCASSYLLAEEYNEQFFGPGTRLTVL.

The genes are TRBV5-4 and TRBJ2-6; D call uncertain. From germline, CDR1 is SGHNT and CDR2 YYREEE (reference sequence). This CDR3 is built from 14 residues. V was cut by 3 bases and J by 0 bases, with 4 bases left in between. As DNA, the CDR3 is TGTGCCAGCAGCTACTCCTCTGGGGCCAACGTCCTGACTTTC. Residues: CASSYSSGANVLTF.

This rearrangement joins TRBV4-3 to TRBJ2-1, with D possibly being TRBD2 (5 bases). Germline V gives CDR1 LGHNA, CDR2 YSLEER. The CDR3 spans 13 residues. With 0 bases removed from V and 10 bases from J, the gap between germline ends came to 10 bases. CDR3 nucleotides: TGCGCCAGCAGCCAAGACGCGGTAGCGGAGCAGTTCTTC. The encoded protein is CASSQDAVAEQFF.

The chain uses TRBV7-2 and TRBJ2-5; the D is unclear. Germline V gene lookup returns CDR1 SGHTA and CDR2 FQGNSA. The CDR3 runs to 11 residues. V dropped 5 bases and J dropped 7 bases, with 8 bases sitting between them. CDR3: CASSTAGTQYF. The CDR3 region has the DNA TGTGCCAGCAGCACAGCAGGGACCCAGTACTTC.

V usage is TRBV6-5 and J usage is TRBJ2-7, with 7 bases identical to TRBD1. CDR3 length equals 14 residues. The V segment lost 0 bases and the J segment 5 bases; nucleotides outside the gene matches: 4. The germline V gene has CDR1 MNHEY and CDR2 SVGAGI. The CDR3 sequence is CASSYSGTANEQYF. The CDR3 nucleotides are TGTGCCAGCAGTTACTCGGGGACAGCGAACGAGCAGTACTTC.

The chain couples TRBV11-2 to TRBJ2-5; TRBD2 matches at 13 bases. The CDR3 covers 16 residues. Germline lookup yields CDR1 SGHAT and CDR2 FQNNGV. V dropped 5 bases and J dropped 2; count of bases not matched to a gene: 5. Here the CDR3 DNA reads TGTGCCAGCAGCCCAACTAGCGGGAGGGTTCAAGAGACCCAGTACTTC. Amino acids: CASSPTSGRVQETQYF.

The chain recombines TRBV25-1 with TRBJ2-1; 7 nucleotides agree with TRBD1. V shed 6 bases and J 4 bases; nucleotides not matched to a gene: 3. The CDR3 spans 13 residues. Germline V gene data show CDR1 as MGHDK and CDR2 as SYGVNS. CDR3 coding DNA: TGTGCCAGCAGCGGGACAGAGTACAATGAGCAGTTCTTC. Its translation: CASSGTEYNEQFF.

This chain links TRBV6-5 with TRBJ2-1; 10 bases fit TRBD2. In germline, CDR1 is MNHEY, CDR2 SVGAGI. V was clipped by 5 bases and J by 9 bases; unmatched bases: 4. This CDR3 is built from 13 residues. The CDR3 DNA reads TGTGCCAGCAGTCGAATAGCGGGAGGTGAGCAGTTCTTC. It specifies CASSRIAGGEQFF.

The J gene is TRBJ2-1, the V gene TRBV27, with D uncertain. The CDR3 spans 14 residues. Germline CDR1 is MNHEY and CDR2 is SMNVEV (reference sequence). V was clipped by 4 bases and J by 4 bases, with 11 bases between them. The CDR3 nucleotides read TGTGCCAGCAGTTCTCCCGCTAAATACAATGAGCAGTTCTTC. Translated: CASSSPAKYNEQFF.

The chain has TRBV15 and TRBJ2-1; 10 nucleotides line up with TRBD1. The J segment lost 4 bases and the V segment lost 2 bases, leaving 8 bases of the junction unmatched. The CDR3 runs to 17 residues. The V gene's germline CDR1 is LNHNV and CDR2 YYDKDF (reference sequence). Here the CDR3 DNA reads TGTGCCACCAGCAGAAGGGACAGGGGCCTAACGTACAATGAGCAGTTCTTC. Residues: CATSRRDRGLTYNEQFF.

CDR3 nucleotides: TGTGCCAGCAGCTTAGTTTCCGGACAGGGTATCAATGAGCAGTTCTTC. Its translation is CASSLVSGQGINEQFF. The V call is TRBV11-2, the J call TRBJ2-1; 8 nucleotides line up with TRBD1. Trimming removed 1 base from V and 6 bases from J; junction bases left unmatched: 8. CDR1 and CDR2 from the germline V gene are SGHAT and FQNNGV. The CDR3 is 16 residues long. The variable domain in full, with the rest retrieved from reference TRBV11-2 and TRBJ2-1, is EAGVAQSPRYKIIEKRQSVAFWCNPISGHATLYWYQQILGQGPKLLIQFQNNGVVDDSQLPKDRFSAERLKGVDSTLKIQPAKLEDSAVYLCASSLVSGQGINEQFFGPGTRLTVL.

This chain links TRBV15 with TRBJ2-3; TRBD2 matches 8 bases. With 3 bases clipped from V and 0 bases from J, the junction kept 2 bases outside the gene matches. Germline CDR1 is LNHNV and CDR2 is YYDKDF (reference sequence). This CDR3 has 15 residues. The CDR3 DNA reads TGTGCCACCAGCAGTAGCGGGACCAGCACAGATACGCAGTATTTT. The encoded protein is CATSSSGTSTDTQYF.

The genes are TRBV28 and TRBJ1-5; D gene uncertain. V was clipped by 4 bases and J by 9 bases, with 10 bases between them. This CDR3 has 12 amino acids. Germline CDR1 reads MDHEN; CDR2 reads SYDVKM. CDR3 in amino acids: CASSSPPRPQHF. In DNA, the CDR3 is TGTGCCAGCAGTTCCCCCCCTAGGCCCCAGCATTTT. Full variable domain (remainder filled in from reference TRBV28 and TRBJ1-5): DVKVTQSSRYLVKRTGEKVFLECVQDMDHENMFWYRQDPGLGLRLIYFSYDVKMKEKGDIPEGYSVSREKKERFSLILESASTNQTSMYLCASSSPPRPQHFGDGTRLSIL.

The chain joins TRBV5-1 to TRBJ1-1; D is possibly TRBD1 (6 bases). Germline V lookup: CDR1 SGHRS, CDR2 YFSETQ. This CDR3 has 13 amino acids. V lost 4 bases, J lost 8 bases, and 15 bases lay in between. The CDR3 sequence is CASSNGQFLEAFF. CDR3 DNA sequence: TGCGCCAGCAGCAACGGACAGTTTTTAGAAGCTTTCTTT.